Following are 5 T cell receptor beta chains from one sample sequenced in a study of blood T cell repertoires in COVID-19. TCRdb's copy holds only in-frame clones and misses some; the assay was immunoSEQ multiplex PCR. This sample has over 250,000 clones, with less than 90% found just once. Sequencing used peripheral blood. The receptors were sampled from a woman aged 70-85 years with COVID-19, enrolled during active disease.

The chain recombines TRBV7-2 with TRBJ1-3, with 9 bases aligning to TRBD1. This CDR3 spans 16 amino acids. CDR1 is SGHTA, CDR2 FQGNSA, per germline. The V segment lost 5 bases and the J segment 3 bases; nucleotides outside the gene matches: 8. The CDR3 is CASSPDRGLSGNTIYF. The CDR3 DNA sequence: TGTGCCAGCAGCCCAGACAGGGGGTTGAGTGGAAACACCATATATTTT.

This clone is a singleton in its sample. This chain links TRBV7-6 with TRBJ2-7; TRBD2 matches at 8 bases. The CDR3 has 15 amino acids. The germline V gene encodes CDR1 SGHVS and CDR2 FNYEAQ. The trim removed 6 bases at V and 7 bases at J, leaving 14 bases unmatched. CDR3 loop: CASSLLTRGAGEQYF. The CDR3 DNA is TGTGCCAGCAGTTTACTAACGCGGGGGGCCGGAGAGCAGTACTTC.

The gene calls are TRBV11-2 and TRBJ2-1; perhaps TRBD1 as D (5 bases). The CDR3 spans 15 residues. V lost 2 bases and J lost 8, with 16 bases in between. Germline CDR1 reads SGHAT; CDR2 reads FQNNGV. The CDR3 DNA reads TGTGCCAGCAGCTTAATAGGGGCCCTTAGGTATGAGCAGTTCTTC. Translating it yields CASSLIGALRYEQFF.

This clone was counted many times. V is TRBV19 and J is TRBJ1-2; tentatively, D is TRBD1 (6 bases). The V end lost 2 bases, the J end lost 4 bases, and 14 bases lay between the germline ends. Per the germline V gene, CDR1 is LNHDA and CDR2 is SQIVND (reference sequence). The CDR3 covers 15 residues. The CDR3 DNA sequence: TGTGCCAGTAGTATACGTTGGGGGCTGGGCTATGGCTACACCTTC. Its translation is CASSIRWGLGYGYTF.

The chain links TRBV7-2 to TRBJ2-2, with D possibly TRBD1 on 6 matching bases. The CDR3 totals 14 residues. The V gene's germline CDR1 is SGHTA and CDR2 FQGNSA. The V and J ends lost 6 bases and 1 base respectively, with 9 bases between them. CDR3: CASRWDKNTGELFF. The CDR3 bases are TGTGCCAGCAGGTGGGACAAGAACACCGGGGAGCTGTTTTTT.